Shown below are 25 T cell receptor beta chains from a single sample sequenced in a study of T and B cells in COVID-19 patients. TRB was amplified from approximately 250-480 ng of blood genomic DNA. Multiplex PCR with BIOMED2 TRB-A/B primer pools amplified TRB rearrangements. TCRdb ran MiXCR on the multiplex PCR reads and lists one entry per CDR3 protein. The sample holds 20,000 to 30,000 distinct CDR3 sequences; 32% are singletons and the top ten take 1.7%. Sequenced input: blood. These receptors all stem from a human donor who had recovered from COVID-19.

This clonotype counts as medium-sized. The V and J genes are TRBV6-5 and TRBJ2-7; D call uncertain. The CDR3 extends over 13 amino acids. With 2 bases removed from V and 4 bases from J, the gap between germline ends came to 9 bases. Germline loops: CDR1 MNHEY, CDR2 SVGAGI. The CDR3 DNA reads as TGTGCCAGCAGTTACGGCAGTCAATACGAGCAGTACTTC. Its protein is CASSYGSQYEQYF.

This clonotype was counted between two and nine times. The gene calls are TRBV15 and TRBJ2-3; TRBD2 matches at 7 bases. Germline CDR1 and CDR2: LNHNV and YYDKDF (reference sequence). The CDR3 consists of 15 residues. V was pared by 5 bases and J by 0 bases, with 5 bases of the junction left unmatched. The DNA for the CDR3 is TGTGCCACCAGCCCCCTAGCGGCTAGCACAGATACGCAGTATTTT. Protein sequence: CATSPLAASTDTQYF.

The rearrangement links TRBV6-2 or TRBV6-3 to TRBJ2-5; possibly TRBD1 for D (6 bases). Germline CDR1 is MNHEY and CDR2 is SVGEGT. Between the trimmed V and J ends, which lost 7 bases and 2 bases, there was a span of 14 bases. The CDR3 length is 14 residues. The chain's CDR3 is CASIGTRVQETQYF. In nucleotides, the CDR3 is TGTGCCAGCATCGGGACACGAGTACAAGAGACCCAGTACTTC.

This clonotype was counted a few times. V gene TRBV7-2 combines with J gene TRBJ2-3; D unclear. V dropped 3 bases and J dropped 4 bases, with 14 bases sitting between them. Germline V lookup: CDR1 SGHTA, CDR2 FQGNSA. This CDR3 contains 15 residues. DNA of the CDR3: TGTGCCAGCAGCTTGTCAGGAAATGGCCCAGATACGCAGTATTTT. Amino acid sequence: CASSLSGNGPDTQYF.

The sample holds a few counts of this clonotype. This chain uses TRBV6-5 with TRBJ2-1; TRBD2 might be the D (6 bases). From germline, CDR1 is MNHEY and CDR2 SVGAGI. CDR3 size: 16 residues. V was trimmed by 0 bases and J by 5 bases, leaving 14 bases between them. The CDR3 reads CASSYSGGVSDNEQFF. The CDR3 region has the DNA TGTGCCAGCAGTTACTCGGGGGGAGTCTCTGACAATGAGCAGTTCTTC.

This clonotype was recorded at least ten times. The genes are TRBV5-4 and TRBJ2-7; no clear D. This CDR3 spans 13 amino acids. V dropped 1 base and J dropped 4 bases, with 9 bases sitting between them. CDR1 is SGHNT, CDR2 YYREEE, per germline (reference sequence). CDR3 loop: CASSLLPQYEQYF. The CDR3 bases are TGTGCCAGCAGCTTGTTGCCACAGTACGAGCAGTACTTC. The whole variable domain, remainder taken from reference TRBV5-4 and TRBJ2-7, is ETGVTQSPTHLIKTRGQQVTLRCSSQSGHNTVSWYQQALGQGPQFIFQYYREEENGRGNFPPRFSGLQFPNYSSELNVNALELDDSALYLCASSLLPQYEQYFGPGTRLTVT.

There are many counts of this clonotype. The chain recombines TRBV7-6 with TRBJ2-2; 8 nucleotides match TRBD2. CDR3 length equals 16 residues. Germline V gene lookup returns CDR1 SGHVS and CDR2 FNYEAQ. V lost 5 bases to trimming and J lost 1 base; unmatched junction nucleotides: 6. The chain's CDR3 is CASSVLAVMNTGELFF. The CDR3 bases are TGTGCCAGCAGCGTACTAGCGGTCATGAACACCGGGGAGCTGTTTTTT.

This clonotype was picked up a small number of times. The V call is TRBV19, the J call TRBJ1-2; D is unclear. The CDR3 has 12 residues. Trimming pared 5 bases from V and 6 bases from J, leaving 10 bases between. In germline, CDR1 is LNHDA, CDR2 SQIVND (reference sequence). The CDR3 region is CASSVQQNGYTF. The CDR3 region has the DNA TGTGCCAGTAGTGTTCAACAGAATGGCTACACCTTC.

This clonotype showed up just a few times. V gene TRBV7-2 combines with J gene TRBJ1-1, with D perhaps matching TRBD1 (6 bases). V was trimmed by 4 bases and J by 9 bases, leaving 18 bases between them. Germline V gives CDR1 SGHTA, CDR2 FQGNSA. This CDR3 spans 14 amino acids. The CDR3: CASSSQEIGGKAFF. CDR3 nucleotide sequence: TGTGCCAGCAGCTCACAGGAAATAGGGGGTAAAGCTTTCTTT.

The CDR3: CSARLGQGDTYEQYF. CDR3 DNA: TGCAGTGCTAGATTAGGACAGGGCGATACCTACGAGCAGTACTTC. The chain joins TRBV20-1 to TRBJ2-7; 8 positions match TRBD1. The J segment lost 2 bases and the V segment lost 2 bases, leaving 8 bases of the junction unmatched. Germline V gene sequence: CDR1 DFQATT, CDR2 SNEGSKA (reference sequence). The CDR3 runs to 15 residues.

There are many counts of this clonotype. The chain has TRBV11-1 and TRBJ2-3; TRBD1 might be the D (5 bases). Trimming stripped 5 bases from V and 2 bases from J, with 20 bases between. CDR1 is SGHAT, CDR2 FQDESV, per germline (reference sequence). The CDR3 has 17 amino acids. CDR3 amino acids: CASSEGARLTSTDTQYF. CDR3 DNA sequence: TGTGCCAGCAGCGAAGGGGCTCGGCTAACCTCCACAGATACGCAGTATTTT.

By share, this clonotype counts as medium-sized. The chain carries TRBV29-1 and TRBJ1-4; no clear D. CDR1 SQVTM and CDR2 ANQGSEA come from the germline V gene. CDR3 length: 13 amino acids. V gave up 5 bases and J gave up 7 bases, with 14 bases separating them. The CDR3 spells CSVLGLEGEKLFF. CDR3 sequence (DNA): TGCAGCGTTCTAGGACTCGAGGGTGAAAAACTGTTTTTT.

This chain uses TRBV5-6 with TRBJ1-5, with D possibly being TRBD1 (5 bases). Germline CDR1 and CDR2: SGHDT and YYEEEE. The V and J ends lost 4 bases and 0 bases respectively, with 14 bases between them. The CDR3 is made up of 16 amino acids. CDR3 protein: CASSQEQDLSNQPQHF. The DNA of the CDR3 is TGTGCCAGCAGCCAAGAACAGGACCTTAGCAATCAGCCCCAGCATTTT.

This clonotype is medium-sized (0.01 to 0.1%) within its sample. The rearrangement uses TRBV29-1 and TRBJ1-2, with no clear D. The germline gives CDR1 SQVTM, CDR2 ANQGSEA. CDR3 length: 11 amino acids. The germline V and J ends were trimmed by 3 bases and 5 bases, with 7 bases remaining between them. CDR3 loop: CSVEEEYGYTF. The CDR3 DNA follows: TGCAGCGTTGAGGAGGAGTATGGCTACACCTTC.

The chain uses TRBV15 and TRBJ1-3; D is uncertain. Trimming left V 0 bases short and J 0 bases short, with 9 bases between. From germline, CDR1 is LNHNV and CDR2 YYDKDF (reference sequence). The CDR3 sequence is 16 residues long. The CDR3 loop is CATSRDEGGSGNTIYF. The CDR3 DNA sequence: TGTGCCACCAGCAGAGATGAGGGCGGCTCTGGAAACACCATATATTTT.

The chain employs TRBV5-6 and TRBJ2-3; a possible D gene is TRBD1 (6 bases). The CDR3 length is 15 residues. Germline CDR1 reads SGHDT; CDR2 reads YYEEEE. Trimming removed 3 bases from V and 2 bases from J, with 13 bases in between. In nucleotides, the CDR3 is TGTGCCAGCAGCTCCCCCACAGGGATCACAGATACGCAGTATTTT. Encoded protein: CASSSPTGITDTQYF.

V is TRBV10-3 and J is TRBJ1-4; 8 nucleotides line up with TRBD1. Germline V CDR1 and CDR2: ENHRY, SYGVKD. Trimming took 3 bases from V and 5 from J; bases not matched to a gene: 5. CDR3 length: 15 residues. The CDR3 DNA sequence: TGTGCCATCAGTGATCCCGGGACAGGCAATGAAAAACTGTTTTTT. It codes for CAISDPGTGNEKLFF.

In its sample, this clonotype is medium-sized. The chain recombines TRBV15 with TRBJ2-1, with 12 bases aligning to TRBD2. Germline CDR1 and CDR2: LNHNV and YYDKDF (reference sequence). The CDR3 has 18 amino acids. The junction had 10 bases not matched to a gene; V was cut back by 1 base and J by 6 bases. The DNA for the CDR3 is TGTGCCACCAGCAGAGCGGGAGGGCTAGCGGGAGGGACCAATGAGCAGTTCTTC. This encodes CATSRAGGLAGGTNEQFF.

The J gene is TRBJ2-1, the V gene TRBV6-2 or TRBV6-3, with D possibly being TRBD1 (6 bases). Germline-derived CDR1 and CDR2 are MNHEY and SVGEGT. The CDR3 is made up of 15 amino acids. Trimming removed 5 bases at V and 1 base at J, with 12 bases between. Written as DNA, the CDR3 is TGTGCCAGCAGTGACGGGCAGGGGTCCTACAATGAGCAGTTCTTC. Amino acid sequence: CASSDGQGSYNEQFF.

The chain joins TRBV12-3 or TRBV12-4 to TRBJ2-5, with a possible D match to TRBD2 (5 bases). The germline V and J ends were trimmed by 5 bases and 4 bases, with 11 bases remaining between them. This CDR3 comprises 13 residues. In DNA, the CDR3 is TGTGCCAGCAGTCGGGGTTTCCTAGAGACCCAGTACTTC. It yields the protein CASSRGFLETQYF.

The chain combines TRBV7-2 with TRBJ1-2, with 8 bases that match TRBD1. V was pared by 5 bases and J by 7 bases, with 15 bases of the junction left unmatched. CDR1 is SGHTA, CDR2 FQGNSA, per germline. This CDR3 has 16 amino acids. CDR3 residues: CASSTNSGQGLFGYTF. For the CDR3, the DNA is TGTGCCAGCAGCACCAACAGCGGACAGGGTTTATTTGGCTACACCTTC.

The gene calls are TRBV7-9 and TRBJ2-7, with unresolved D. Looked up from germline, CDR1 is SEHNR and CDR2 is FQNEAQ (reference sequence). The CDR3 is 13 amino acids. V was shortened by 11 bases and J by 2 bases, with 16 bases between the two germline ends. CDR3 sequence reads: CAGTPVDTYEQYF. The CDR3 bases are TGTGCCGGCACGCCAGTGGATACCTACGAGCAGTACTTC.

This clonotype was counted between two and nine times. This chain connects TRBV27 to TRBJ2-3; D is uncertain. With 9 bases removed from V and 8 bases from J, the gap between germline ends came to 12 bases. This CDR3 comprises 11 residues. Germline values: CDR1 MNHEY, CDR2 SMNVEV (reference sequence). The CDR3 loop reads CASQDPATQYF. CDR3 DNA: TGTGCCAGTCAGGACCCCGCTACGCAGTATTTT.

To note about this clonotype: This may be a read error: a much more frequent sequence differs by one nucleotide. As DNA, the CDR3 is TGTGCCAGTAGTACAACTAGCGGGAGTGCCAGTAATGAGCAGTTCTTC. It encodes CASSTTSGSASNEQFF. The chain couples TRBV19 to TRBJ2-1; 11 bases agree with TRBD2. From germline, CDR1 is LNHDA and CDR2 SQIVND (reference sequence). Trimming at V came to 4 bases and at J to 7 bases, leaving 9 bases not matched to a gene. CDR3 size: 16 residues. The full variable domain, its missing parts supplied by reference TRBV19 and TRBJ2-1, is DGGITQSPKYLFRKEGQNVTLSCEQNLNHDAMYWYRQDPGQGLRLIYYSQIVNDFQKGDIAEGYSVSREKKESFPLTVTSAQKNPTAFYLCASSTTSGSASNEQFFGPGTRLTVL.

This clonotype was counted many times. The chain uses TRBV6-5 and TRBJ2-2; D is perhaps TRBD1 (6 bases). The ends were cut back, 6 bases at V and 3 bases at J, with 8 bases in the middle. CDR3 length: 13 residues. Germline lookup yields CDR1 MNHEY and CDR2 SVGAGI. Here the CDR3 DNA reads TGTGCCAGCAGGGGGACATACACCGGGGAGCTGTTTTTT. Amino acids: CASRGTYTGELFF.